This TCR beta chain was obtained from a study of cytomegalovirus exposure and HLA in healthy donors. The PCR used 60 Vbeta and 13 Jbeta primers. Sequencing used immunoSEQ multiplex PCR; TCRdb keeps in-frame clones, though not all of them. Of about 110,000 clones listed, roughly 80% are singletons. Despite likely unrecorded immune exposures, the donors were nominally healthy at the time of sampling. V lost 3 bases, J lost 5 bases, and 17 bases lay in between. Germline CDR1 reads SGDLS; CDR2 reads YYNGEE. The length of the CDR3 is 15 residues. Sequenced input: PBMCs. This TCR came from a man in his sixties in good health and CMV-seronegative. The V call is TRBV9, the J call TRBJ2-5, with D possibly being TRBD2 (7 bases). The CDR3 loop reads CASSARGGWEETQYF. CDR3 DNA sequence: TGTGCCAGCAGCGCGAGGGGGGGCTGGGAGGAGACCCAGTACTTC.